The clone carrying this TCR beta chain occurred a few times. Its antigen is undetermined. The data belong to a study of glioma-infiltrating T cells. Whole-study findings and limits: Tissue and blood shared very few CDR3 sequences. Above-expected tissue-blood divergence occurred in all gliomas, most in low-grade ones.

The CDR3 is 17 amino acids. The germline V gene has CDR1 SEHNR and CDR2 FQNEAQ (reference sequence). V dropped 0 bases and J dropped 2; count of bases not matched to a gene: 5. Using RNA template, CDR3s of TCR alpha and beta were amplified with iRepertoire arm-PCR. One-step reverse transcription and amplification started from about 100-400 ng of tissue mRNA or PBMC total RNA. TCRdb used MiXCR to reprocess the multiplex PCR reads, holding one entry per CDR3 protein. The repertoire holds 100,000 to 150,000 distinct CDR3 sequences, about 22% seen once, with 27% in the top ten. Sequencing was carried out using glioma tissue, nonneoplastic brain tissue, or PBMCs (not recorded which). V is TRBV7-9 and J is TRBJ1-5; 9 nucleotides agree with TRBD1. This receptor was obtained from a human donor with low-grade glioma or glioblastoma, undergoing nonglioma brain surgery, or in good health (not recorded which). The CDR3 DNA reads TGTGCCAGCAGCTTAGCTACAGGGGGCGCAGGCAATCAGCCCCAGCATTTT. Protein product: CASSLATGGAGNQPQHF.